These 24 T cell receptor beta chains originate from one sample sequenced in a study of blood T cells in healthy people across ages. Next came a second PCR, run for about 6 to 12 cycles, which used a sample-barcoded 5' primer along with a J-beta primer mix. A single record per CDR3 protein comes from TCRdb applying MiXCR to the 5' RACE reads. The data show 780,000 or so distinct CDR3 sequences, roughly three fifths seen once. The sequenced material came from blood. The receptors were sampled from a man in his forties or fifties in good health.

Worth noting for this clonotype: An end of the junction does not agree with germline; a read error may underlie this. The rearrangement links TRBV27 to TRBJ1-2, with TRBD1 matching 9 bases. Germline-derived CDR1 and CDR2 are MNHEY and SMNVEV (reference sequence). The CDR3 has 13 residues. CDR3 loop: CASSSTGGEGYTF. The CDR3 DNA follows: TGTGCCAGCAGTTCGACAGGGGGAGAGGGCTATACCTTC.

This clonotype was counted only a few times. V is TRBV12-3 or TRBV12-4 and J is TRBJ1-5, with D perhaps matching TRBD1 (5 bases). With 5 bases removed from V and 4 bases from J, the gap between germline ends came to 18 bases. The CDR3 contains 16 residues. CDR3 residues: CASSISGTGLNQPQHF. In DNA form, the CDR3 reads TGTGCCAGCAGTATCTCCGGGACTGGACTTAATCAGCCCCAGCATTTT.

This clonotype was recorded many times. This chain joins TRBV5-1 and TRBJ2-6; no clear D. The CDR3 consists of 15 residues. The ends were cut back, 3 bases at V and 1 base at J, with 8 bases in the middle. Germline V CDR1 and CDR2: SGHRS, YFSETQ. This CDR3 is CASSSGPSGANVLTF. For the CDR3, the DNA is TGCGCCAGCAGCTCCGGACCTTCTGGGGCCAACGTCCTGACTTTC.

CDR3 DNA: TGTGCCAGCTGGGACAGGGGGCGAGCAGATACGCAGTATTTT. Translated: CASWDRGRADTQYF. This chain connects TRBV28 to TRBJ2-3, with 12 bases fitting TRBD1. This CDR3 is built from 14 residues. CDR1 is MDHEN, CDR2 SYDVKM, per germline. With 8 bases clipped from V and 4 bases from J, the junction kept 4 bases outside the gene matches. Based on the CDR3 plus reference TRBV28 and TRBJ2-3, the full variable domain is DVKVTQSSRYLVKRTGEKVFLECVQDMDHENMFWYRQDPGLGLRLIYFSYDVKMKEKGDIPEGYSVSREKKERFSLILESASTNQTSMYLCASWDRGRADTQYFGPGTRLTVL.

The gene calls are TRBV7-6 and TRBJ2-5; D is perhaps TRBD1 (6 bases). The CDR3 runs to 15 residues. With 8 bases removed from V and 5 bases from J, the gap between germline ends came to 21 bases. In germline, CDR1 is SGHVS, CDR2 FNYEAQ. In nucleotides, the CDR3 is TGTGCCAGCCGTCCAGGGGCAGGGGCTGGGGAGACCCAGTACTTC. Translation gives CASRPGAGAGETQYF.

The gene calls are TRBV20-1 and TRBJ2-4, with D possibly matching TRBD1 (6 bases). Germline CDR1 and CDR2: DFQATT and SNEGSKA (reference sequence). This CDR3 is built from 15 residues. Between the trimmed V and J ends, which lost 0 bases and 8 bases, there was a span of 17 bases. The CDR3 region is CSARDRGPHADIQYF. CDR3 bases: TGCAGTGCTAGAGACAGGGGCCCCCATGCGGACATTCAGTACTTC.

The table lists this clonotype with a few counts. The chain combines TRBV20-1 with TRBJ1-5, with a tentative D call TRBD1 (6 bases). This CDR3 comprises 16 residues. From germline, CDR1 is DFQATT and CDR2 SNEGSKA (reference sequence). V gave up 0 bases and J gave up 6 bases, with 18 bases separating them. The CDR3: CSAREEGRGAFQPQHF. In nucleotides, the CDR3 is TGCAGTGCTAGAGAGGAGGGTCGGGGGGCGTTTCAGCCCCAGCATTTT.

The V and J genes are TRBV12-3 or TRBV12-4 and TRBJ2-7; the match to TRBD1 covers 9 bases. This CDR3 region has 14 residues. Unmatched junction bases numbered 4, after V lost 4 bases and J lost 3 bases. For the CDR3, the DNA is TGTGCCAGCAGTTCGACAGGGGGGATCTACGAGCAGTACTTC. Residues: CASSSTGGIYEQYF.

This clonotype was seen only a few times. The DNA for the CDR3 is TGTGCCAGCAGCTTAGATCCAGCCCCCGATACGCAGTATTTT. Translation gives CASSLDPAPDTQYF. The gene calls are TRBV7-3 and TRBJ2-3, with D hard to call. V lost 2 bases and J lost 6, with 12 bases in between. The CDR3 runs 14 residues. In germline, CDR1 is SGHTA, CDR2 FQGTGA.

This clonotype was seen a single time. This chain links TRBV4-1 with TRBJ1-4, with 12 bases fitting TRBD2. The DNA end favors TRBJ2-2, so the J call may be wrong. The CDR3 covers 16 residues. CDR1 is MGHRA, CDR2 YSYEKL, per germline. The CDR3 bases are TGCGCCAGCAGCCAAGAGCTAGCGGGGGGGAGAGGGGAGCTGTTTTTT. This encodes CASSQELAGGRGELFF.

J is TRBJ2-3 and V is TRBV20-1; 12 bases are a match to TRBD2. CDR1 and CDR2 from the germline V gene are DFQATT and SNEGSKA (reference sequence). The CDR3 spans 14 residues. The trim removed 6 bases at V and 4 bases at J, leaving 5 bases unmatched. Here the CDR3 reads CSATLAGGADTQYF. CDR3 DNA: TGCAGTGCCACACTAGCGGGAGGTGCAGATACGCAGTATTTT.

This clonotype has just a few counts. The chain carries TRBV4-3 and TRBJ2-1; 7 positions match TRBD2. J gave up 4 bases and V 1 base, and 7 bases lay outside the gene matches. Germline V gene data show CDR1 as LGHNA and CDR2 as YSLEER. The CDR3 has 16 amino acids. This CDR3 is CASSQVGGGPYNEQFF. CDR3 nucleotide sequence: TGCGCCAGCAGCCAAGTGGGGGGGGGTCCTTACAATGAGCAGTTCTTC.

The chain employs TRBV24-1 and TRBJ2-7; weak D call: TRBD2 (5 bases). The germline V gene has CDR1 KGHDR and CDR2 SFDVKD. V lost 3 bases, J lost 5 bases, and 16 bases lay in between. The CDR3 covers 15 residues. The CDR3 DNA sequence: TGTGCCACCAGTGATCCAGATAGAGGGTCCAACGAGCAGTACTTC. Amino acid sequence: CATSDPDRGSNEQYF.

This clonotype turned up a few times. The chain recombines TRBV12-3 or TRBV12-4 with TRBJ2-3; no reliable D call. V dropped 7 bases and J dropped 7 bases, with 15 bases sitting between them. This CDR3 comprises 13 residues. The CDR3 sequence is CASTKEVENTQYF. The CDR3 nucleotides read TGTGCCAGCACCAAGGAAGTGGAAAATACGCAGTATTTT.

This chain uses TRBV7-3 with TRBJ2-1, with D uncertain. Trimming removed 5 bases at V and 0 bases at J, with 11 bases between. Germline loops: CDR1 SGHTA, CDR2 FQGTGA. The CDR3 consists of 15 residues. The CDR3 region has the DNA TGTGCCAGCAGCCCCGTGGCCATCTCCTACAATGAGCAGTTCTTC. This gives the protein CASSPVAISYNEQFF.

The genes are TRBV29-1 and TRBJ2-7; 9 bases map to TRBD1. CDR3 size: 14 residues. Per the germline V gene, CDR1 is SQVTM and CDR2 is ANQGSEA. V lost 6 bases, J lost 0 bases, and 6 bases stayed unmatched. The CDR3 here is CSVTGQGFSYEQYF. CDR3 nucleotide sequence: TGCAGCGTCACAGGACAGGGGTTCTCCTACGAGCAGTACTTC.

Only a few counts were recorded for this clonotype. The chain uses TRBV20-1 and TRBJ2-7, with 10 bases matching TRBD2. There are 14 residues in the CDR3. Trimming removed 6 bases from V and 3 bases from J; junction bases left unmatched: 8. Germline-derived CDR1 and CDR2 are DFQATT and SNEGSKA (reference sequence). Written as DNA, the CDR3 is TGCAGTGCCCATAGGACTAGCGGAGGCTACGAGCAGTACTTC. Translation: CSAHRTSGGYEQYF.

The rearrangement joins TRBV4-2 to TRBJ2-3, with D perhaps matching TRBD1 or TRBD2 (5 bases each). This CDR3 region has 15 residues. Germline lookup yields CDR1 LGHNA and CDR2 YNFKEQ. V dropped 3 bases and J dropped 2 bases, with 12 bases sitting between them. CDR3 region: CASSHSRGVTDTQYF. The CDR3 DNA follows: TGTGCCAGCAGCCACAGCAGAGGGGTCACAGATACGCAGTATTTT.

Here the CDR3 reads CASSFYGQYYEQYF. CDR3 DNA sequence: TGTGCCAGCAGTTTCTACGGACAGTACTACGAGCAGTACTTC. This chain links TRBV12-3 or TRBV12-4 with TRBJ2-4; TRBD1 might be the D (6 bases). TRBJ2-7 explains the end of the DNA better; the J call may be wrong. CDR3 length: 14 amino acids.

V and J are TRBV6-1 and TRBJ1-6; 8 nucleotides match TRBD1. Trimming at V came to 6 bases and at J to 0 bases, leaving 7 bases not matched to a gene. The germline CDR1 and CDR2 sequences are MNHNS and SASEGT. There are 17 residues in the CDR3. CDR3 coding DNA: TGTGCCAGCAGCCTTGGACAGGGACGCTCCTATAATTCACCCCTCCACTTT. Protein: CASSLGQGRSYNSPLHF.

This clonotype was observed many times. This rearrangement joins TRBV7-9 to TRBJ2-7, with D tentatively TRBD2 (6 bases). Trimming left V 5 bases short and J 0 bases short, with 11 bases between. Per germline, CDR1 SEHNR and CDR2 FQNEAQ (reference sequence). The CDR3 runs to 14 residues. The CDR3 here is CASSPGTSSYEQYF. DNA for the CDR3: TGTGCCAGCAGCCCTGGGACTTCCTCCTACGAGCAGTACTTC.

This clonotype came up a few times. The chain recombines TRBV4-3 with TRBJ2-3; either TRBD1 or TRBD2 may fit D (5 bases each). This CDR3 has 16 residues. V was pared by 1 base and J by 0 bases, with 11 bases between. CDR1 LGHNA and CDR2 YSLEER come from the germline V gene. The CDR3 sequence: CASSQAGTSSTDTQYF. The CDR3 DNA reads as TGCGCCAGCAGCCAAGCTGGGACCTCTAGCACAGATACGCAGTATTTT.

The chain has TRBV13 and TRBJ2-1; D gene uncertain. V gave up 2 bases and J gave up 8 bases, with 16 bases separating them. The length of the CDR3 is 15 residues. Germline V gives CDR1 PRHDT, CDR2 FYEKMQ (reference sequence). As DNA, the CDR3 is TGTGCCAGCAGCTTACGCAGTGCCTACGGCGATGAGCAGTTCTTC. It translates to CASSLRSAYGDEQFF.

The chain combines TRBV20-1 with TRBJ2-1, with TRBD2 matching over 9 bases. The J call could be wrong; TRBJ2-7 is a better fit for the DNA end. From germline, CDR1 is DFQATT and CDR2 SNEGSKA (reference sequence). The CDR3 is made up of 15 amino acids. CDR3 DNA: TGCAGTGCAACCACCGGGACTAGCTCGAGCAATGAGCAGTACTTC. It codes for CSATTGTSSSNEQYF.